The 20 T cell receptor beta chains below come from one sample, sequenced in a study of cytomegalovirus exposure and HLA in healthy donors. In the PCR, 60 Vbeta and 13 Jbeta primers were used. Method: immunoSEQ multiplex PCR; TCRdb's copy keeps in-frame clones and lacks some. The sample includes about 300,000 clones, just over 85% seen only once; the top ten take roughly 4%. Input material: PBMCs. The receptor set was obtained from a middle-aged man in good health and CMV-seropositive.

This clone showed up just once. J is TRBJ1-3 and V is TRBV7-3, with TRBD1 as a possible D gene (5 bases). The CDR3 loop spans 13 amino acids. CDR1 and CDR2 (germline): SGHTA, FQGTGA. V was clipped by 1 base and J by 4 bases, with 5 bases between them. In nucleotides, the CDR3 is TGTGCCAGCAGCTTAAACAGGGGAAACACCATATATTTT. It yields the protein CASSLNRGNTIYF.

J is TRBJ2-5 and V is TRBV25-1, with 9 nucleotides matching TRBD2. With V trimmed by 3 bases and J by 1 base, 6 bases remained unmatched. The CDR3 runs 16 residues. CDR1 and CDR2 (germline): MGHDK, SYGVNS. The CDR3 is CASSDPLAGFQETQYF. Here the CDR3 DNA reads TGTGCCAGCAGTGATCCCCTAGCGGGGTTCCAAGAGACCCAGTACTTC. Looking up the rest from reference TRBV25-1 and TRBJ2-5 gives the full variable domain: EADIYQTPRYLVIGTGKKITLECSQTMGHDKMYWYQQDPGMELHLIHYSYGVNSTEKGDLSSESTVSRIRTEHFPLTLESARPSHTSQYLCASSDPLAGFQETQYFGPGTRLLVL.

The CDR3 is CGSWGVANQPQHF. CDR3 bases: TGTGGCAGTTGGGGGGTTGCCAATCAGCCCCAGCATTTT. This chain links TRBV28 with TRBJ1-5; D is possibly TRBD1 (5 bases). Looked up from germline, CDR1 is MDHEN and CDR2 is SYDVKM. CDR3 length equals 13 residues.

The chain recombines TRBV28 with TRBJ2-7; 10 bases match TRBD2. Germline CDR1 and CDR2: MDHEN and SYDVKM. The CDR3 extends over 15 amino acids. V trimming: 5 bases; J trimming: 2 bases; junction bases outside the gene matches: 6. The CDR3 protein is CASSLSGRPPYEQYF. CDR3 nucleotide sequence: TGTGCCAGCAGTCTTAGCGGGAGGCCCCCCTACGAGCAGTACTTC.

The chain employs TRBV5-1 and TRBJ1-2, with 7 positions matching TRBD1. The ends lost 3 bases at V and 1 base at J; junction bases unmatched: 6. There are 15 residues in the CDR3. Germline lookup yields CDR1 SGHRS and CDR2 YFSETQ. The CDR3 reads CASSSGQMINYGYTF. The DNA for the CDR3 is TGCGCCAGCAGCTCGGGACAGATGATTAACTATGGCTACACCTTC. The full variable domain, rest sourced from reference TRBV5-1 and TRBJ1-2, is KAGVTQTPRYLIKTRGQQVTLSCSPISGHRSVSWYQQTPGQGLQFLFEYFSETQRNKGNFPGRFSGRQFSNSRSEMNVSTLELGDSALYLCASSSGQMINYGYTFGSGTRLTVV.

The CDR3 protein is CASSIRGRAERNEQFF. CDR3 sequence (DNA): TGTGCCAGTAGTATTCGAGGCAGGGCGGAGCGTAATGAGCAGTTCTTC. The chain couples TRBV19 to TRBJ2-1, with D perhaps TRBD1 (5 bases). V lost 3 bases and J 7 bases, leaving 19 bases between the germline ends. The CDR3 covers 16 residues. CDR1 LNHDA and CDR2 SQIVND come from the germline V gene (reference sequence).

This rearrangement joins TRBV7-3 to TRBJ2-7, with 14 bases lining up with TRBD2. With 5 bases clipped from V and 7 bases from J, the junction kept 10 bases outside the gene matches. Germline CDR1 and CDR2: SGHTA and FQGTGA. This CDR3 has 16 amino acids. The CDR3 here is CASSTQGLAGVREQYF. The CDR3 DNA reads TGTGCCAGCAGCACGCAGGGACTAGCGGGAGTGAGGGAGCAGTACTTC.

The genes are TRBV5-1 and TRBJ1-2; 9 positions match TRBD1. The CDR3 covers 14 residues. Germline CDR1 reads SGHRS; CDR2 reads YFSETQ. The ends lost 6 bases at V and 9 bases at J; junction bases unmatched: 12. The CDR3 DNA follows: TGCGCCAGCACCCAGACAGGGGGGGTCGCGAGCTACACCTTC. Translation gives CASTQTGGVASYTF.

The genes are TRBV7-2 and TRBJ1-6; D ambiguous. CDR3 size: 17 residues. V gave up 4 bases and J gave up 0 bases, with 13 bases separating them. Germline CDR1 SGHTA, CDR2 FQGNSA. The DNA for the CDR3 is TGTGCCAGCAGCTCCACGTCCAGGAACTCCTATAATTCACCCCTCCACTTT. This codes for CASSSTSRNSYNSPLHF. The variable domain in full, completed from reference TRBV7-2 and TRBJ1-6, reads GAGVSQSPSNKVTEKGKDVELRCDPISGHTALYWYRQSLGQGLEFLIYFQGNSAPDKSGLPSDRFSAERTGGSVSTLTIQRTQQEDSAVYLCASSSTSRNSYNSPLHFGNGTRLTVT.

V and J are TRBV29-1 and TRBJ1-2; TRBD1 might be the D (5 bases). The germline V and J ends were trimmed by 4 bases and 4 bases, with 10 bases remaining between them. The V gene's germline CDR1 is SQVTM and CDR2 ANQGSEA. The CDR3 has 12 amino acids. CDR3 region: CSVGWGTYGYTF. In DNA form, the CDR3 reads TGCAGCGTTGGATGGGGCACCTATGGCTACACCTTC.

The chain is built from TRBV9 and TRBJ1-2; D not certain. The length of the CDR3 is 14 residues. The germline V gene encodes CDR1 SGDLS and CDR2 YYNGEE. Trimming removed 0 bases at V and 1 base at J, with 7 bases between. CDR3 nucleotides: TGTGCCAGCAGCGTAGTCCCCAGTAACTATGGCTACACCTTC. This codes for CASSVVPSNYGYTF.

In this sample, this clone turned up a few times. The CDR3 reads CASSLEVEINEQFF. The CDR3, as DNA: TGTGCCAGCAGCTTGGAGGTGGAGATCAATGAGCAGTTCTTC. The V call is TRBV5-6, the J call TRBJ2-1, with D uncertain. CDR3 size: 14 residues. Trimming took 0 bases from V and 6 from J, leaving 10 bases between them. Germline V gene data show CDR1 as SGHDT and CDR2 as YYEEEE.

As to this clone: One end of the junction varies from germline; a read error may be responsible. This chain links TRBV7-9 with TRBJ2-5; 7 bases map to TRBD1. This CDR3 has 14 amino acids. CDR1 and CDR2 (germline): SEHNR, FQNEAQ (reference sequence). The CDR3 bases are TGTTCCAGCAGCTTCCGGGACAGCCAAGAGACCCAGTACTTC. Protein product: CSSSFRDSQETQYF. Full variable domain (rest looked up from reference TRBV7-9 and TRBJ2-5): DTGVSQNPRHKITKRGQNVTFRCDPISEHNRLYWYRQTLGQGPEFLTYFQNEAQLEKSRLLSDRFSAERPKGSFSTLEIQRTEQGDSAMYLCSSSFRDSQETQYFGPGTRLLVL.

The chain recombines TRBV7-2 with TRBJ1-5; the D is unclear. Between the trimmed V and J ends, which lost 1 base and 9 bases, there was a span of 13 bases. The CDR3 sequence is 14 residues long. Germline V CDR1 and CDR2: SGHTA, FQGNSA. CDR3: CASSLGRALRPQHF. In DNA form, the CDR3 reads TGTGCCAGCAGCTTAGGGCGGGCATTGCGGCCCCAGCATTTT.

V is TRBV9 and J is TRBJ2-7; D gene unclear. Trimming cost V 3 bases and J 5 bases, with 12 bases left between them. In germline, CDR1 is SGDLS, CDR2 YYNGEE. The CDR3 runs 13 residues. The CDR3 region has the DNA TGTGCCAGCAGCGCCACAGTATTCCACGAGCAGTACTTC. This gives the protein CASSATVFHEQYF.

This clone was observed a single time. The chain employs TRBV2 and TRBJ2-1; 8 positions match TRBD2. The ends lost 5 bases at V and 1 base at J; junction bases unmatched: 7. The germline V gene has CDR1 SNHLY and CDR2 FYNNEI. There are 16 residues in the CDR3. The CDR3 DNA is TGTGCCAGCAGTATACTAGCGGACGTATCCTACAATGAGCAGTTCTTC. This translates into CASSILADVSYNEQFF.

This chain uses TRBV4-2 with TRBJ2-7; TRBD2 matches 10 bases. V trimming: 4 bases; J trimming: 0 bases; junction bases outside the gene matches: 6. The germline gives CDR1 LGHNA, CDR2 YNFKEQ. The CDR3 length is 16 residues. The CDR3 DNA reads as TGTGCCAGCAGCCTGAGTAGCGGGAGGAACTCCTACGAGCAGTACTTC. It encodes CASSLSSGRNSYEQYF.

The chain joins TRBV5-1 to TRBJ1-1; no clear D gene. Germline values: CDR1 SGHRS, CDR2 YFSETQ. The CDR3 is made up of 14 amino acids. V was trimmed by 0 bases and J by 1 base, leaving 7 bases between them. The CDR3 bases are TGCGCCAGCAGCTTGGCTGGCGGGAACACTGAAGCTTTCTTT. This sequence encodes CASSLAGGNTEAFF.

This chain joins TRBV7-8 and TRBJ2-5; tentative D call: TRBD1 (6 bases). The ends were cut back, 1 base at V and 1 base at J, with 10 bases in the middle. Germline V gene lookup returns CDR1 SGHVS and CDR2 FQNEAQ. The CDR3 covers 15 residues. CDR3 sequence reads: CASSLVGHSQETQYF. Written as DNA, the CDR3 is TGTGCCAGCAGCTTAGTGGGACACTCCCAAGAGACCCAGTACTTC.

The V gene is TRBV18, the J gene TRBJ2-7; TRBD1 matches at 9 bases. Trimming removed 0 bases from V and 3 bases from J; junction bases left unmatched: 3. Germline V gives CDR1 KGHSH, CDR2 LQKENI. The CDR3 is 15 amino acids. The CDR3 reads CASSPPRQGDYEQYF. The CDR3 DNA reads TGTGCCAGCTCACCACCCAGACAGGGGGACTACGAGCAGTACTTC. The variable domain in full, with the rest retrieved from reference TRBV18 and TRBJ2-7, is NAGVMQNPRHLVRRRGQEARLRCSPMKGHSHVYWYRQLPEEGLKFMVYLQKENIIDESGMPKERFSAEFPKEGPSILRIQQVVRGDSAAYFCASSPPRQGDYEQYFGPGTRLTVT.